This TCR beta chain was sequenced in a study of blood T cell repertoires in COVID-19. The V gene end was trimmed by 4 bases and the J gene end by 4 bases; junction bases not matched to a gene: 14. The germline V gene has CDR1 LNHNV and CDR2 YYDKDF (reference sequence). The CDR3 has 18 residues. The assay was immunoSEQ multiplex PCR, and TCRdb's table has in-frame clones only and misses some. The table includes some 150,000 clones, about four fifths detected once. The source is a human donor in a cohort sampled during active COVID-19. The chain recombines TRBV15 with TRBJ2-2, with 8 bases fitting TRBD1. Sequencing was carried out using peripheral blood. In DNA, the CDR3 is TGTGCCACCAGCACCCCCGCTTCGCAGGGGGCTGTCACCGGGGAGCTGTTTTTT. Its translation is CATSTPASQGAVTGELFF.